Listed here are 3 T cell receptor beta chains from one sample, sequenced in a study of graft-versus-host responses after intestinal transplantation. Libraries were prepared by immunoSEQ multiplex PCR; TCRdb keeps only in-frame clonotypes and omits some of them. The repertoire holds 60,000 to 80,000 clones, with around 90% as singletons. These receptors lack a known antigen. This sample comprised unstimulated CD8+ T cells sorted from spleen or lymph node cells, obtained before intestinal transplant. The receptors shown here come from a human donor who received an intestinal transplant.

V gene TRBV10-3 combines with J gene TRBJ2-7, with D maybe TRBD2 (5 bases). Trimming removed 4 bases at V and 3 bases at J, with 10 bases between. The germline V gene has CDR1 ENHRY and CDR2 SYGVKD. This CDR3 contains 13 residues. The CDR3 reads CAISGGHIYEQYF. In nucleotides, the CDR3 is TGTGCCATCAGTGGAGGGCACATCTACGAGCAGTACTTC.

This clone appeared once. CDR3 coding DNA: TGTGCCAGCAGTGAGACAGTTACTATGAACACTGAAGCTTTCTTT. Translated: CASSETVTMNTEAFF. The chain has TRBV6-1 and TRBJ1-1; a weak D match, TRBD1 (5 bases). With 3 bases removed from V and 0 bases from J, the gap between germline ends came to 11 bases. In germline, CDR1 is MNHNS, CDR2 SASEGT. This CDR3 has 15 amino acids.

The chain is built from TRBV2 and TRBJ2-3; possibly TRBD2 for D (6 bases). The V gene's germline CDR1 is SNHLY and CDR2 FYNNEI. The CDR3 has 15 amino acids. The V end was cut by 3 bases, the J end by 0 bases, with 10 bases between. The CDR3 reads CASSDGGDSTDTQYF. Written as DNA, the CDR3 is TGTGCCAGCAGTGACGGCGGGGACAGCACAGATACGCAGTATTTT.